The present T cell receptor (beta chain) was sequenced within a study of blood T cells in healthy people across ages. Study context: About one barcoded beta molecule per two T cells was the capture yield of template switching.

Next came a second PCR, run for about 7 to 12 cycles, which used a sample-barcoded 5' primer along with a J-beta primer mix. TCRdb itself ran the 5' RACE reads through MiXCR, one entry per CDR3 protein. This table holds about 720,000 distinct CDR3 sequences, approximately 25% found once. Per the germline V gene, CDR1 is KGHDR and CDR2 is SFDVKD. The CDR3 consists of 16 residues. A remark on this clonotype: The junction shows a germline mismatch at one end, possibly a read error.

The data also belong to a second study, concerning T cells of mothers and their children. That paper states: Healthy Caucasian mothers, a few in number, and their six children were the donors. Overlap ran slightly, non-significantly higher for related than unrelated mother-child pairs.

The rearrangement joins TRBV24-1 to TRBJ2-1; 7 bases match TRBD2. Sequencing used blood. The origin of this receptor is a boy under 18 in good health. The CDR3 loop reads CVTSDLSAGAYNEQFF. In DNA, the CDR3 is TGTGTCACCAGTGATTTATCGGCGGGGGCCTACAATGAGCAGTTCTTC.